This TCR beta chain stems from a study of shared clonotypes between healthy human individuals. Germline CDR1 DFQATT, CDR2 SNEGSKA (reference sequence). V lost 4 bases to trimming and J lost 7 bases, with 10 bases between them. CDR3 length: 11 residues. Clones were read by immunoSEQ multiplex PCR, and TCRdb kept only the in-frame ones, dropping some. The data hold hundreds of thousands of clones, with about 74% observed a single time. What was sequenced was memory CD4+ T cells sorted from blood. Stated subset: CD45RA-negative fraction. The receptor's source is a woman under 40 in good health. The genes are TRBV20-1 and TRBJ1-1; D remains ambiguous. In DNA, the CDR3 is TGCAGTGCTAAACCGGGGATTGAAGCTTTCTTT. It codes for CSAKPGIEAFF.